The 17 T cell receptor beta chains below come from one sample, sequenced in a study of T-cell memory formation after mild COVID-19. TCRdb ran MiXCR on the 5' RACE reads and lists one entry per CDR3 protein. Of 100,000 to 150,000 distinct CDR3 sequences in the sample, 17% were seen once. Sequencing used PBMCs or a T cell subset sorted from them (not recorded which). Every receptor here comes from a young man who had mild COVID-19 (a few samples of this study predate the infection). Cell type and time point are not known.

Only a few counts were recorded for this clonotype. The chain has TRBV6-2 or TRBV6-3 and TRBJ2-3; unclear D gene. Germline values: CDR1 MNHEY, CDR2 SVGEGT. Trimming stripped 4 bases from V and 5 bases from J, with 10 bases between. The CDR3 is 13 residues long. CDR3 sequence (DNA): TGTGCCAGCAGTTCGACGACTGGAGATACGCAGTATTTT. This codes for CASSSTTGDTQYF.

The rearrangement joins TRBV5-1 to TRBJ2-3; 11 nucleotides agree with TRBD2. Germline loops: CDR1 SGHRS, CDR2 YFSETQ. The CDR3 is 20 amino acids. Trimming removed 0 bases from V and 6 bases from J; junction bases left unmatched: 18. As DNA, the CDR3 is TGCGCCAGCAGCTTGGAGGCGCTAGCGGGGGGATCCCTCCGAGGGGATACGCAGTATTTT. Amino acid sequence: CASSLEALAGGSLRGDTQYF.

This clonotype showed up just a few times. The chain is built from TRBV5-1 and TRBJ1-1; TRBD1 aligns across 8 bases. This CDR3 has 13 residues. The V and J ends lost 4 bases and 6 bases, in that order; junction bases with no gene match: 5. CDR1 and CDR2 from the germline V gene are SGHRS and YFSETQ. The CDR3 loop is CASSPQGDSEAFF. The CDR3 bases are TGCGCCAGCAGCCCACAGGGGGATTCTGAAGCTTTCTTT.

This clonotype appeared once. The J gene is TRBJ1-2, the V gene TRBV7-2; the D gene is possibly TRBD1 (5 bases). The CDR3 runs to 14 residues. Germline assignment: CDR1 SGHTA and CDR2 FQGNSA. The V end lost 1 base, the J end lost 8 bases, and 14 bases lay between the germline ends. The CDR3 DNA reads as TGTGCCAGCAGCTTAGAACAGGAGAGAGGAGGCTACACCTTC. Translated, it gives CASSLEQERGGYTF. The entire variable domain, with the rest obtained from reference TRBV7-2 and TRBJ1-2, is as follows: GAGVSQSPSNKVTEKGKDVELRCDPISGHTALYWYRQSLGQGLEFLIYFQGNSAPDKSGLPSDRFSAERTGGSVSTLTIQRTQQEDSAVYLCASSLEQERGGYTFGSGTRLTVV.

Only a few counts were recorded for this clonotype. The chain combines TRBV7-2 with TRBJ1-2; possibly TRBD1 for D (5 bases). V lost 3 bases to trimming and J lost 6 bases, with 20 bases between them. This CDR3 has 16 amino acids. Germline CDR1 and CDR2: SGHTA and FQGNSA. In nucleotides, the CDR3 is TGTGCCAGCAGCTTTGTTGGCGGGGCGGAACTCGATGGCTACACCTTC. As protein: CASSFVGGAELDGYTF.

The table lists this clonotype with a few counts. The chain carries TRBV20-1 and TRBJ1-6; D is unresolved. Germline CDR1 and CDR2: DFQATT and SNEGSKA (reference sequence). V gave up 6 bases and J gave up 9 bases, with 12 bases separating them. The CDR3 runs to 12 residues. Written as DNA, the CDR3 is TGCAGTGCGAAAGGAGTTTTTTCACCCCTCCACTTT. Translated: CSAKGVFSPLHF.

The chain has TRBV7-9 and TRBJ1-4, with 7 bases identical to TRBD1. The CDR3 length is 14 residues. V dropped 4 bases and J dropped 8; count of bases not matched to a gene: 7. Germline V gene lookup returns CDR1 SEHNR and CDR2 FQNEAQ (reference sequence). The CDR3 sequence is CASSSRTGWEKLFF. DNA for the CDR3: TGTGCCAGCAGCTCGCGGACAGGTTGGGAAAAACTGTTTTTT.

Notes on this clonotype: A much larger clone is a single base away; this may be a read error. The chain recombines TRBV9 with TRBJ2-3; D assignment may be TRBD1 or TRBD2 (5 bases each). CDR1 and CDR2 from the germline V gene are SGDLS and YYNGEE. The CDR3 consists of 16 residues. The V gene lost 4 bases and the J gene lost 4 bases, with 19 bases spanning the gap. CDR3 bases: TGTGCCAGCAGCTTATGGCCAAGCGTGGGGGCAGATACGCAGTATTTT. It encodes CASSLWPSVGADTQYF.

V usage is TRBV7-9 and J usage is TRBJ2-1; 7 bases are a match to TRBD2. CDR1 is SEHNR and CDR2 is FQNEAQ in the germline V gene (reference sequence). The CDR3 has 15 residues. The J segment lost 8 bases and the V segment lost 4 bases, leaving 11 bases of the junction unmatched. The DNA of the CDR3 is TGTGCCAGCAGCTCCCGTATTCCTAGCGGTGATGAGCAGTTCTTC. Amino acid sequence: CASSSRIPSGDEQFF.

This clonotype was seen more than once but under ten times. The chain couples TRBV21-1 to TRBJ1-1; the tabulated D call, TRBD1, remains unverified against the DNA. TRBV21-1 counts as a pseudogene. This CDR3 has 18 amino acids. The CDR3 spells CASSKGRNGQGMNTEAFF. Here the CDR3 DNA reads TGTGCCAGCAGCAAAGGCCGAAACGGACAGGGAATGAACACTGAAGCTTTCTTT.

The gene calls are TRBV4-1 and TRBJ1-1; 8 bases line up with TRBD1. Germline CDR1 and CDR2: MGHRA and YSYEKL. The V and J ends lost 3 bases and 8 bases, in that order; junction bases with no gene match: 11. The CDR3 runs to 15 residues. The CDR3 DNA follows: TGCGCCAGCAGCCACCTGGACAGGGCGGTGGAAGAAGCTTTCTTT. It yields the protein CASSHLDRAVEEAFF.

This clonotype came up many times. The chain is built from TRBV6-5 and TRBJ2-1; 7 nucleotides align to TRBD2. J gave up 4 bases and V 9 bases, and 12 bases lay outside the gene matches. There are 15 residues in the CDR3. CDR1 is MNHEY and CDR2 is SVGAGI in the germline V gene. Written as DNA, the CDR3 is TGTGCCAGTGGGGGGGGGAGGTCCCTTTACAATGAGCAGTTCTTC. Protein sequence: CASGGGRSLYNEQFF.

This clonotype appeared a few times. This rearrangement joins TRBV7-9 to TRBJ2-5; D gene uncertain. V gave up 1 base and J gave up 4 bases, with 10 bases separating them. The CDR3 contains 14 residues. Germline values: CDR1 SEHNR, CDR2 FQNEAQ (reference sequence). The CDR3 DNA sequence: TGTGCCAGCAGCTTAGGTAGCTCGTTAGAGACCCAGTACTTC. This gives the protein CASSLGSSLETQYF.

The chain links TRBV10-3 to TRBJ2-7, with 9 bases identical to TRBD1. CDR1 and CDR2 (germline): ENHRY, SYGVKD. The J segment lost 4 bases and the V segment lost 0 bases, leaving 4 bases of the junction unmatched. The CDR3 consists of 15 residues. CDR3 loop: CAISESSGTGYEQYF. The CDR3 coding sequence is TGTGCCATCAGTGAGTCCTCCGGGACAGGGTACGAGCAGTACTTC.

This sequence joins TRBV6-6 and TRBJ1-5; D ambiguous. The germline V and J ends were trimmed by 5 bases and 7 bases, with 9 bases remaining between them. Germline assignment: CDR1 MNHNY and CDR2 SVGAGI (reference sequence). The CDR3 length is 12 residues. The CDR3 DNA is TGTGCCAGCAGTACGATGGTACAGCCCCAGCATTTT. Protein product: CASSTMVQPQHF.

This clonotype occurred a few times. The chain uses TRBV18 and TRBJ1-1; D is ambiguous. Trimming pared 5 bases from V and 1 base from J, leaving 8 bases between. Germline CDR1 and CDR2: KGHSH and LQKENI. This CDR3 has 13 residues. The CDR3 here is CASSTPGNTEAFF. CDR3 coding DNA: TGTGCCAGCTCAACCCCGGGGAACACTGAAGCTTTCTTT.

V gene TRBV11-2 combines with J gene TRBJ2-5, with 10 bases matching TRBD2. Trimming cost V 6 bases and J 12 bases; bases outside gene matches: 16. The CDR3 has 15 amino acids. Germline loops: CDR1 SGHAT, CDR2 FQNNGV. CDR3 in amino acids: CASRHPGASGGLKYF. CDR3 DNA: TGTGCCAGCAGACACCCGGGGGCTAGCGGGGGCCTCAAGTACTTC. Complete variable domain (other parts from reference TRBV11-2 and TRBJ2-5): EAGVAQSPRYKIIEKRQSVAFWCNPISGHATLYWYQQILGQGPKLLIQFQNNGVVDDSQLPKDRFSAERLKGVDSTLKIQPAKLEDSAVYLCASRHPGASGGLKYFGPGTRLLVL.